This T cell receptor beta chain is drawn from a study of blood T cell repertoires in COVID-19. About the research overall: Researchers got acute and convalescent COVID-19 samples from the United States, Italy and Spain. PBMCs, B-cell-depleted T cells, or T cells were the source of the cDNA or gDNA that made up the material.

Adults between roughly 18 and 89 years of age took part from about 24 US areas. The length of the CDR3 is 15 residues. Trimming removed 1 base at V and 7 bases at J, with 16 bases between. CDR1 SGHTA and CDR2 FQGNSA come from the germline V gene. In the original analysis: Reference gene primer amplification gave estimated nucleated cell counts. Method: immunoSEQ multiplex PCR; TCRdb's copy keeps in-frame clones and lacks some. V, J and clone size derive from that table, while D and trimming were established from the DNA sequence. The data hold just over 300,000 clones, with about 89% observed a single time.

This receptor was obtained from a woman in her thirties or forties who had recovered from COVID-19. The material sequenced was PBMCs or T cells enriched from blood (not recorded which). The chain links TRBV7-2 to TRBJ1-2, with D possibly matching TRBD1 (6 bases). CDR3 sequence (DNA): TGTGCCAGCAGCTTAGTTGGGGGCTCCACTTTTGGCTACACCTTC. Translated: CASSLVGGSTFGYTF.